The 15 T cell receptor beta chains presented below share a single source sample, sequenced in a study of cytomegalovirus exposure and HLA in healthy donors (dated by TCRdb to 2016 to 2017). The method was the immunoSEQ multiplex PCR assay. The table was pulled from immuneACCESS by TCRdb, which kept in-frame rearrangements only. Such tables lose some clones; where checked, under half of the loss comes from unresolved V genes, and the rest has no known cause. The table for this sample lists some 310,000 clones; approximately 86% of them were counted only once. Around 1% of the sample lies in the top ten. Sequencing used PBMCs. Receptors were obtained from a man aged 30 to 45 in good health and CMV-seronegative.

The J gene is TRBJ1-2, the V gene TRBV7-9; 8 bases are a match to TRBD1. This CDR3 has 14 amino acids. The junction had 3 bases not matched to a gene; V was cut back by 0 bases and J by 6 bases. Per the germline V gene, CDR1 is SEHNR and CDR2 is FQNEAQ (reference sequence). The CDR3 region has the DNA TGTGCCAGCAGCTTAGCAGACAGGGGCCATGGCTACACCTTC. It codes for CASSLADRGHGYTF.

This chain joins TRBV11-3 and TRBJ2-3; 8 bases agree with TRBD2. The CDR3 spans 15 residues. J gave up 3 bases and V 3 bases, and 5 bases lay outside the gene matches. Germline CDR1 and CDR2: SGHNT and YENEEA. The CDR3 sequence: CASSFRGGGTDTQYF. The DNA for the CDR3 is TGTGCCAGCAGCTTTCGGGGGGGCGGTACAGATACGCAGTATTTT.

The chain links TRBV6-5 to TRBJ2-4, with D possibly being TRBD2 (6 bases). The length of the CDR3 is 14 residues. Looked up from germline, CDR1 is MNHEY and CDR2 is SVGAGI. Trimming took off 1 base at V and 6 bases at J, with 10 bases between the two ends. This CDR3 reads CASSYWGVGNIQYF. The CDR3 coding sequence is TGTGCCAGCAGTTACTGGGGGGTGGGAAACATTCAGTACTTC.

This sequence joins TRBV5-6 and TRBJ1-5; TRBD1 might be the D (5 bases). The V gene lost 2 bases and the J gene lost 2 bases, with 14 bases spanning the gap. CDR1 and CDR2 (germline): SGHDT, YYEEEE. The CDR3 has 16 residues. CDR3 bases: TGTGCCAGCAGCTTCACCCAGGGATTTCGCAATCAGCCCCAGCATTTT. As protein: CASSFTQGFRNQPQHF.

The rearrangement uses TRBV6-1 and TRBJ1-2; TRBD1 matches 7 bases. From germline, CDR1 is MNHNS and CDR2 SASEGT. The V and J ends lost 4 bases and 4 bases, in that order; junction bases with no gene match: 6. The CDR3 contains 14 residues. The CDR3 loop is CASSGYRGSYGYTF. In nucleotides, the CDR3 is TGTGCCAGCAGTGGTTACAGGGGTTCCTATGGCTACACCTTC.

The chain joins TRBV7-2 to TRBJ2-7; the match to TRBD2 covers 10 bases. This CDR3 comprises 16 residues. J was trimmed by 2 bases and V by 0 bases; bases with no gene match: 4. Germline V gives CDR1 SGHTA, CDR2 FQGNSA. CDR3 coding DNA: TGTGCCAGCAGCTTAGCGGGCACTAGCGGGGCCTACGAGCAGTACTTC. Protein: CASSLAGTSGAYEQYF.

V is TRBV19 and J is TRBJ1-2; the D gene is possibly TRBD1 (6 bases). CDR1 is LNHDA and CDR2 is SQIVND in the germline V gene (reference sequence). V gave up 5 bases and J gave up 2 bases, with 15 bases separating them. The CDR3 sequence is 15 residues long. Written as DNA, the CDR3 is TGTGCCAGTAGTGGCCACAGGGTTGGCAACTATGGCTACACCTTC. It translates to CASSGHRVGNYGYTF.

The chain employs TRBV6-5 and TRBJ2-1; TRBD2 agrees at 7 bases. The trim removed 4 bases at V and 7 bases at J, leaving 13 bases unmatched. The CDR3 has 16 amino acids. Germline V gene data show CDR1 as MNHEY and CDR2 as SVGAGI. The CDR3 sequence: CASSSALGGSGNEQFF. The CDR3 coding sequence is TGTGCCAGCAGTTCCGCCCTGGGGGGGTCGGGGAATGAGCAGTTCTTC.

This clone was found once. This rearrangement joins TRBV19 to TRBJ2-7; D unresolved. The CDR3 runs to 14 residues. The germline gives CDR1 LNHDA, CDR2 SQIVND (reference sequence). V lost 6 bases, J lost 2 bases, and 14 bases lay in between. The CDR3 loop is CASRQRGPTYEQYF. In DNA, the CDR3 is TGTGCCAGTAGGCAGCGCGGCCCCACCTACGAGCAGTACTTC. The full variable domain, rest sourced from reference TRBV19 and TRBJ2-7, is DGGITQSPKYLFRKEGQNVTLSCEQNLNHDAMYWYRQDPGQGLRLIYYSQIVNDFQKGDIAEGYSVSREKKESFPLTVTSAQKNPTAFYLCASRQRGPTYEQYFGPGTRLTVT.

The V call is TRBV7-9, the J call TRBJ2-7; 8 bases are shared with TRBD1. J was trimmed by 3 bases and V by 5 bases; bases with no gene match: 6. The CDR3 covers 14 residues. The germline V gene encodes CDR1 SEHNR and CDR2 FQNEAQ (reference sequence). The CDR3 region is CASSPRDRFYEQYF. The CDR3 coding sequence is TGTGCCAGCAGCCCTCGGGACAGGTTCTACGAGCAGTACTTC.

V usage is TRBV7-2 and J usage is TRBJ1-2; 7 nucleotides line up with TRBD1. Germline V gene sequence: CDR1 SGHTA, CDR2 FQGNSA. The V segment lost 5 bases and the J segment 4 bases; nucleotides outside the gene matches: 7. CDR3 length: 14 amino acids. This CDR3 reads CASSRRDSSYGYTF. CDR3 nucleotides: TGTGCCAGCAGCCGCCGGGACAGTTCCTATGGCTACACCTTC.

The chain uses TRBV5-1 and TRBJ2-1; 10 nucleotides align to TRBD1. After removal of 4 bases from V and 7 bases from J, the junction contained 5 bases not matched to a gene. CDR1 and CDR2 (germline): SGHRS, YFSETQ. The CDR3 covers 14 residues. DNA of the CDR3: TGCGCCAGCAGCCTGGACAGGGGGACGAATGAGCAGTTCTTC. Protein sequence: CASSLDRGTNEQFF.

The chain combines TRBV28 with TRBJ2-5; 10 positions match TRBD2. With V trimmed by 2 bases and J by 5 bases, 20 bases remained unmatched. Germline CDR1 and CDR2: MDHEN and SYDVKM. The CDR3 loop spans 20 amino acids. As DNA, the CDR3 is TGTGCCAGCAGTTTACTGGGACTCAAGCGGGGGGGCCTCGGAAGGGAGACCCAGTACTTC. This translates into CASSLLGLKRGGLGRETQYF.

The rearrangement uses TRBV9 and TRBJ2-7, with 8 bases lining up with TRBD2. CDR1 SGDLS and CDR2 YYNGEE come from the germline V gene. Unmatched junction bases numbered 12, after V lost 5 bases and J lost 5 bases. The CDR3 sequence is 15 residues long. The CDR3 bases are TGTGCCAGCAGTCGACCCGGGGGGGGGAGGAACGAGCAGTACTTC. It is translated as CASSRPGGGRNEQYF.

This chain joins TRBV15 and TRBJ2-1; D gene uncertain. Trimming stripped 6 bases from V and 0 bases from J, with 6 bases between. This CDR3 region has 13 residues. Germline assignment: CDR1 LNHNV and CDR2 YYDKDF (reference sequence). The CDR3 sequence: CATSESSYNEQFF. The CDR3 coding sequence is TGTGCCACCAGTGAGAGCTCCTACAATGAGCAGTTCTTC.